The 3 T cell receptor beta chains presented below share a single source sample, sequenced in a study of cytotoxic CD8 clonotypes in ibrutinib-treated CLL. Sequenced by immunoSEQ multiplex PCR; TCRdb stores in-frame clones only, minus some. The repertoire holds around 76,000 clones, with approximately 82% as singletons. The specimen was PBMCs, collected after 24 months of ibrutinib treatment. These receptor sequences come from a human donor with chronic lymphocytic leukemia.

The chain couples TRBV5-1 to TRBJ1-2; no reliable D call. The CDR3 covers 14 residues. Germline V gene data show CDR1 as SGHRS and CDR2 as YFSETQ. The V end was cut by 7 bases, the J end by 4 bases, with 17 bases between. DNA for the CDR3: TGCGCCAGCGCCCCAAATGAGGGTGGCTATGGCTACACCTTC. Its translation is CASAPNEGGYGYTF.

This chain joins TRBV19 and TRBJ1-1; tentatively, D is TRBD1 (6 bases). Trimming pared 7 bases from V and 0 bases from J, leaving 21 bases between. CDR1 is LNHDA and CDR2 is SQIVND in the germline V gene (reference sequence). This CDR3 comprises 17 residues. Written as DNA, the CDR3 is TGTGCCAGTACCCCAGGCCAGGGGCAGATAATGAACACTGAAGCTTTCTTT. It codes for CASTPGQGQIMNTEAFF.

The J gene is TRBJ2-2, the V gene TRBV19, with 8 positions matching TRBD2. V was clipped by 6 bases and J by 4 bases; unmatched bases: 4. Germline V gene lookup returns CDR1 LNHDA and CDR2 SQIVND (reference sequence). The CDR3 is made up of 14 amino acids. CDR3 sequence reads: CASRPGLVTGELFF. DNA of the CDR3: TGTGCCAGTAGGCCGGGACTAGTCACCGGGGAGCTGTTTTTT.